This TCR beta chain derives from a study of cytomegalovirus exposure and HLA in healthy donors. The junction had 8 bases not matched to a gene; V was cut back by 1 base and J by 4 bases. This CDR3 is built from 16 residues. Germline loops: CDR1 LNHDA, CDR2 SQIVND (reference sequence). Use of 60 Vbeta and 13 Jbeta primers characterized the PCR. Profiled with immunoSEQ multiplex PCR; TCRdb holds only in-frame clones, not every one. This sample yields approximately 150,000 clones, of which 70% to 80% are seen a single time; around an eighth belongs to the top ten. This clonotype originated in a woman between 35 and 50 years old in good health and CMV-seronegative. The chain carries TRBV19 and TRBJ2-7; 9 bases match TRBD2. The specimen was PBMCs. The CDR3 nucleotides are TGTGCCAGTAGTATAGGCTCCCCCCTAGCGGGGTACGAGCAGTACTTC. Protein sequence: CASSIGSPLAGYEQYF.